This T cell receptor beta chain was sequenced during a study of cytomegalovirus exposure and HLA in healthy donors. The PCR was carried out with 60 Vbeta primers and 13 Jbeta primers. In the original analysis: In a later analysis, the count reached roughly 80 million unique TCR beta chains, with roughly 9.9 million shared. Sequenced by immunoSEQ multiplex PCR; TCRdb stores in-frame clones only, minus some. Clone size and the V and J calls come from that table; the DNA yielded D and trimming. The sample consists of 90,000 to 100,000 clones, about 81% of them appearing once. Details on this clone: Its antigen remains unidentified.

The CDR3 spans 14 residues. The germline CDR1 and CDR2 sequences are MDHEN and SYDVKM. V dropped 5 bases and J dropped 2 bases, with 11 bases sitting between them. Findings of the study overall: Per a prior analysis, the majority of TCR beta V segments were productive roughly 87% or roughly 30% of the time. The study flagged 150 to 200 TCR beta chains as cytomegalovirus-associated. Later analysis demonstrated an association between a missense DCLRE1C variant and TCR beta V- and J-gene trimming.

Material: PBMCs. This sequence originates from a man aged 40-49 years in good health and CMV-seronegative. J is TRBJ2-3 and V is TRBV28; possibly TRBD2 for D (6 bases). The CDR3 sequence is CASSPPGDTDTQYF. CDR3 DNA: TGTGCCAGCAGTCCGCCGGGGGACACAGATACGCAGTATTTT.